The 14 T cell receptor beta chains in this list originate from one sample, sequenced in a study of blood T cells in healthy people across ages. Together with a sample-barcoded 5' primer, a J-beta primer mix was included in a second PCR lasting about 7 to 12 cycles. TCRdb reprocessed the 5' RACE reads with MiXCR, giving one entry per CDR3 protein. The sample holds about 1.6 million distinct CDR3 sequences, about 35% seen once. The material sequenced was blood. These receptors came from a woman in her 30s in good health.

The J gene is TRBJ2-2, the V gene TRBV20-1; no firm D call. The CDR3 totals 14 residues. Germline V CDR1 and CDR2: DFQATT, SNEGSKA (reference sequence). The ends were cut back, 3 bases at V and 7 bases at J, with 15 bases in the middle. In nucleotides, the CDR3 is TGCAGTGCTAGGGGTGCGGAGCGTATCGGGGAGCTGTTTTTT. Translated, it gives CSARGAERIGELFF.

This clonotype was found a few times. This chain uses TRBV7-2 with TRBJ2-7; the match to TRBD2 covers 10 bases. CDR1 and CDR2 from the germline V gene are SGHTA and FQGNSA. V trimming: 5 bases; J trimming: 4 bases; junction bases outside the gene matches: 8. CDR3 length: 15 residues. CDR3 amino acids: CASSPAGGGTYEQYF. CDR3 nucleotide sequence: TGTGCCAGCAGCCCAGCGGGGGGGGGAACATACGAGCAGTACTTC.

CDR3 residues: CASSQPGLVGKEQFF. The DNA of the CDR3 is TGCGCCAGCAGCCAACCGGGACTAGTGGGTAAAGAGCAGTTCTTC. This sequence joins TRBV4-1 and TRBJ2-1, with 8 bases matching TRBD2. The CDR3 runs to 15 residues. Trimming at V came to 2 bases and at J to 10 bases, leaving 10 bases not matched to a gene. The germline CDR1 and CDR2 sequences are MGHRA and YSYEKL.

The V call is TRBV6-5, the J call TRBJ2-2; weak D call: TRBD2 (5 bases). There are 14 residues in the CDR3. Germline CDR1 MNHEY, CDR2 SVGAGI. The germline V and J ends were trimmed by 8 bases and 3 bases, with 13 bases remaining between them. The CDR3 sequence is CASYDSGDTGELFF. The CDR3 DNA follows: TGTGCCAGCTACGACTCCGGGGACACCGGGGAGCTGTTTTTT.

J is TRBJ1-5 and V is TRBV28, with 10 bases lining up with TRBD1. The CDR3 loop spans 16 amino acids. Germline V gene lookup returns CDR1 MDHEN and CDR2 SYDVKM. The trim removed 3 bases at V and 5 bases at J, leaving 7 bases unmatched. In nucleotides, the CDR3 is TGTGCCAGCAGTTTCTTACCCGGGACAGGGGATCAGCCCCAGCATTTT. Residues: CASSFLPGTGDQPQHF.

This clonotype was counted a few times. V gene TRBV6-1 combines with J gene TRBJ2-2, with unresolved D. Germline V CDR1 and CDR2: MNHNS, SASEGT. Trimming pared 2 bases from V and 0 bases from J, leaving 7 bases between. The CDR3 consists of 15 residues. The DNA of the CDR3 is TGTGCCAGCAGTGAATCGGTAGCGAACACCGGGGAGCTGTTTTTT. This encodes CASSESVANTGELFF.

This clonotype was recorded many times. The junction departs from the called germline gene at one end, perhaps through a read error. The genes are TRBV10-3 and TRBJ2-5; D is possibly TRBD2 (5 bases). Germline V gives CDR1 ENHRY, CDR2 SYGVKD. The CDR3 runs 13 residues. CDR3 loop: CAINEGLGETQYF. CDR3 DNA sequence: TGTGCCATCAATGAGGGTCTTGGAGAGACCCAGTACTTC.

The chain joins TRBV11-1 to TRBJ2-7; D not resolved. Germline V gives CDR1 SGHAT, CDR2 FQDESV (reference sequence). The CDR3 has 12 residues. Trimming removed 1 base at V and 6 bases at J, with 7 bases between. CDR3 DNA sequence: TGTGCCAGCAGCTTAGAATGCGGCGAGCAGTACTTC. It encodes CASSLECGEQYF.

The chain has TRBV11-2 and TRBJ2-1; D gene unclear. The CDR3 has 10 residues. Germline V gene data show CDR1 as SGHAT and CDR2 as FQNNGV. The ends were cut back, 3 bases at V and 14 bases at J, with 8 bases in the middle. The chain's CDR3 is CASSLGKKFF. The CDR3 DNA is TGTGCCAGCAGCTTGGGAAAGAAGTTCTTC.

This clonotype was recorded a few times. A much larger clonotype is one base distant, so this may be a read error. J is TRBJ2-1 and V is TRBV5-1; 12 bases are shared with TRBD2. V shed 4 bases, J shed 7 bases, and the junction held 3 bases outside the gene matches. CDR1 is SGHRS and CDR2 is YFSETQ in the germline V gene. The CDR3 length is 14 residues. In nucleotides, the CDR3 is TGCGCCAGCAGCGCTAGCGGGGGGGCGAATGAGCAGTTCTTC. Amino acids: CASSASGGANEQFF. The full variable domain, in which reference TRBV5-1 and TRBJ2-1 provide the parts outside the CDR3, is KAGVTQTPRYLIKTRGQQVTLSCSPISGHRSVSWYQQTPGQGLQFLFEYFSETQRNKGNFPGRFSGRQFSNSRSEMNVSTLELGDSALYLCASSASGGANEQFFGPGTRLTVL.

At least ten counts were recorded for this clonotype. Here the CDR3 reads CSVWENNQPQHF. For the CDR3, the DNA is TGCAGCGTTTGGGAAAACAATCAGCCCCAGCATTTT. V usage is TRBV29-1 and J usage is TRBJ1-5; D gene ambiguous. The CDR3 is 12 amino acids. The germline CDR1 and CDR2 sequences are SQVTM and ANQGSEA. V shed 5 bases and J shed 3 bases, with 8 bases lying between them.

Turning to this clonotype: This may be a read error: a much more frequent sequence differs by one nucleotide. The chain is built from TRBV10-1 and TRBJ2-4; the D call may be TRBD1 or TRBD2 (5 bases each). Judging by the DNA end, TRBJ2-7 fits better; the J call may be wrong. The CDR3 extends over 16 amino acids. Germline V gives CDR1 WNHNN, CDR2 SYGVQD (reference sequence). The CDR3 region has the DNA TGCGCCAGCAGTGAGTCGGGACGGGATGGTGGGTGCGAGCAGTACTTC. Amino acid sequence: CASSESGRDGGCEQYF.

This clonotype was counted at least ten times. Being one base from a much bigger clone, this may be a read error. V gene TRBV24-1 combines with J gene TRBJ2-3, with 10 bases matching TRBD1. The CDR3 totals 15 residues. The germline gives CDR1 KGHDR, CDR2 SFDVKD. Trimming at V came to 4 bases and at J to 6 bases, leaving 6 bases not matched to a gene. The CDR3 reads CATSEWDRGGDTQYF. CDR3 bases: TGTGCCACCAGTGAGTGGGACAGGGGTGGGGATACGCAGTATTTT.

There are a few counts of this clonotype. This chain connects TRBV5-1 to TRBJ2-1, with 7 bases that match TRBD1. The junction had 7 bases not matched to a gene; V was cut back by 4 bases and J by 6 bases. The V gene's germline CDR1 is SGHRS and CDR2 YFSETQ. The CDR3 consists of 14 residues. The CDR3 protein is CASSLRQGVNEQFF. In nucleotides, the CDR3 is TGCGCCAGCAGCCTTCGACAGGGCGTCAATGAGCAGTTCTTC.